This entry is about one TCR beta chain. A much larger clone lies a single base off, so this may be a read error. This entry comes from a study of regulatory T cells in long-lasting Graves disease. Turning to the study itself: Graves' patients (newly diagnosed) had been on antithyroid drugs under 3 months.

Regarding time point: newly diagnosed GD, antithyroid drugs for less than 3 months. The TCR library was made from RNA that had been extracted from PBMCs in TRIzol. This CDR3 has 12 residues. The V and J ends lost 3 bases and 5 bases respectively, with 7 bases between them. CDR3 regions were amplified by Arm-PCR using iRepertoire HTBI primers to build TCR beta libraries. TCRdb independently ran MiXCR on the multiplex PCR reads; one entry per CDR3 protein. The table lists 250,000 to 300,000 distinct CDR3 sequences, roughly 18% of them singletons. These data also formed part of another study, on T cells in Graves' hyperthyroidism and ophthalmopathy. That work states: Most expanded thyroid clonotypes above 0.001 also appeared in blood. Stable hyperthyroidism and ophthalmopathy were separated using 13 V-J signatures.

The source material was peripheral blood mononuclear cells (PBMCs), sampled at new diagnosis, from a patient treated with antithyroid drugs. The chain couples TRBV12-3 or TRBV12-4 to TRBJ1-2; D not resolved. This sequence originates from a woman younger than 45 with Graves disease. The CDR3 sequence is CASSFELYGYTF. The CDR3 nucleotides read TGTGCCAGCAGTTTTGAGCTTTATGGCTACACCTTC.